The clone carrying this T cell receptor (beta chain) was recorded a few times. The protocol was immunoSEQ multiplex PCR, while the TCRdb copy is restricted to in-frame clones and leaves out a portion. The table lists about 240,000 clones, approximately 86% of them singletons. The data stem from a study of blood T cell repertoires in COVID-19. Study at large: The United States, Italy and Spain provided the acute and convalescent COVID-19 samples. T cells, B-cell-depleted T cells, or PBMCs provided the cDNA or gDNA that served as material.

The CDR3 extends over 15 amino acids. Germline CDR1 and CDR2: MNHEY and SVGAGI. Trimming took 2 bases from V and 4 from J, leaving 9 bases between them. This sequence was found in a human donor in a cohort sampled during active COVID-19. The sample was peripheral blood. This rearrangement joins TRBV6-5 to TRBJ2-6, with D possibly being TRBD1 (6 bases). This chain's CDR3 is CASSYRGSGANVLTF. The CDR3 DNA follows: TGTGCCAGCAGTTACAGGGGGTCCGGGGCCAACGTCCTGACTTTC.